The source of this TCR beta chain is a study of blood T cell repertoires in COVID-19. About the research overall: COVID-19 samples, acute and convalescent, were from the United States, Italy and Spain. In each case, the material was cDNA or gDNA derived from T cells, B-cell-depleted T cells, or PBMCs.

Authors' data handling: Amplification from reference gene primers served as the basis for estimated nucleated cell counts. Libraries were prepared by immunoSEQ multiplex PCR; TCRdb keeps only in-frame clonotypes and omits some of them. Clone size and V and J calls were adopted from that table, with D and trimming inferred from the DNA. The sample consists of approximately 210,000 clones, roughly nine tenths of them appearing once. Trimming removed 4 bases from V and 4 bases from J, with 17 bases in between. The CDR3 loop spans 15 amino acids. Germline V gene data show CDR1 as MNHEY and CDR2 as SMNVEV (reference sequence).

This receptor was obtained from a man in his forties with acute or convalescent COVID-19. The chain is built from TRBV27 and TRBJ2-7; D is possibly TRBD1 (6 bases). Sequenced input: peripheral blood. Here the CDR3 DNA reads TGTGCCAGCAGTTCCTGGGGGACATCCAATTACGAGCAGTACTTC. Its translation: CASSSWGTSNYEQYF.